The 29 T cell receptor beta chains given below trace back to one sample, sequenced in a study of cytomegalovirus exposure and HLA in healthy donors. TCRdb's copy holds only in-frame clones and misses some; the assay was immunoSEQ multiplex PCR. The sample shows about 330,000 clones, around 86% of them seen only once. The specimen was PBMCs. The receptors were gathered from a woman between 18 and 29 years old in good health and CMV-seronegative.

This chain joins TRBV11-1 and TRBJ1-2; D is ambiguous. Germline V gene sequence: CDR1 SGHAT, CDR2 FQDESV (reference sequence). V was pared by 7 bases and J by 6 bases, with 18 bases between. CDR3 length: 14 amino acids. The chain's CDR3 is CASTDESGAHGYTF. The CDR3 nucleotides are TGTGCCAGCACCGACGAGTCGGGTGCCCATGGCTACACCTTC.

The J gene is TRBJ1-1, the V gene TRBV11-3; perhaps TRBD1 as D (6 bases). Germline V lookup: CDR1 SGHNT, CDR2 YENEEA. The CDR3 covers 15 residues. The V end was cut by 5 bases, the J end by 4 bases, with 17 bases between. CDR3: CASSDGRGSGTEAFF. CDR3 DNA: TGTGCCAGCAGCGACGGAAGGGGGTCAGGCACTGAAGCTTTCTTT.

The V gene is TRBV19, the J gene TRBJ1-2; 10 bases match TRBD1. The CDR3 extends over 14 amino acids. Per germline, CDR1 LNHDA and CDR2 SQIVND (reference sequence). Losses at the gene ends were 5 bases for V and 8 bases for J; bases not matched to a gene: 8. For the CDR3, the DNA is TGTGCCAGTAGTCCCAGACAGGGGGCCGGCGGCTACACCTTC. It yields the protein CASSPRQGAGGYTF.

The chain carries TRBV28 and TRBJ2-1; 9 bases fit TRBD1. Trimming cost V 3 bases and J 8 bases; bases outside gene matches: 14. Germline lookup yields CDR1 MDHEN and CDR2 SYDVKM. The CDR3 is 17 residues long. The CDR3 is CASSFNPNRGQLYEQFF. In DNA form, the CDR3 reads TGTGCCAGCAGTTTCAACCCTAACAGGGGGCAACTTTATGAGCAGTTCTTC.

This clone was recorded once. This sequence joins TRBV18 and TRBJ1-1; 7 nucleotides line up with TRBD1. Germline loops: CDR1 KGHSH, CDR2 LQKENI. The V gene end was trimmed by 0 bases and the J gene end by 1 base; junction bases not matched to a gene: 2. This CDR3 region has 15 residues. CDR3 amino acids: CASSPPGQTNTEAFF. The CDR3 bases are TGTGCCAGCTCACCACCGGGACAGACGAACACTGAAGCTTTCTTT.

This chain connects TRBV7-9 to TRBJ2-1; D not certain. Trimming cost V 5 bases and J 5 bases, with 10 bases left between them. There are 13 residues in the CDR3. CDR1 and CDR2 from the germline V gene are SEHNR and FQNEAQ (reference sequence). The CDR3: CASSPPQNNEQFF. For the CDR3, the DNA is TGTGCCAGCAGCCCCCCACAAAACAATGAGCAGTTCTTC.

The chain joins TRBV9 to TRBJ2-1; D is possibly TRBD1 (6 bases). The CDR3 spans 15 residues. Per germline, CDR1 SGDLS and CDR2 YYNGEE. The ends were cut back, 2 bases at V and 3 bases at J, with 12 bases in the middle. The CDR3 region has the DNA TGTGCCAGCAGCGTCCGGTCGACAGGCTACAATGAGCAGTTCTTC. Its protein is CASSVRSTGYNEQFF.

The chain recombines TRBV4-2 with TRBJ2-2; D is unresolved. This CDR3 has 14 amino acids. V lost 2 bases, J lost 5 bases, and 9 bases lay in between. Germline lookup yields CDR1 LGHNA and CDR2 YNFKEQ. CDR3 protein: CASSQRHGTGELFF. DNA for the CDR3: TGTGCCAGCAGCCAACGGCACGGGACCGGGGAGCTGTTTTTT.

A note on this clone: This same CDR3 is encoded by further DNA sequences in the sample. J is TRBJ2-7 and V is TRBV6-1, with TRBD1 matching 9 bases. The CDR3 runs 12 residues. Per germline, CDR1 MNHNS and CDR2 SASEGT. After removal of 6 bases from V and 4 bases from J, the junction contained 1 base not matched to a gene. The CDR3 protein is CASRGTGYEQYF. Written as DNA, the CDR3 is TGTGCCAGCAGGGGGACAGGGTACGAGCAGTACTTC.

The CDR3 nucleotides are TGCAGCGCCAACCGACAGGGCGTCTATGGCTACACCTTC. Its translation is CSANRQGVYGYTF. The rearrangement joins TRBV29-1 to TRBJ1-2; 7 bases match TRBD1. V lost 7 bases and J lost 4; bases outside the gene matches: 9. Germline V gene data show CDR1 as SQVTM and CDR2 as ANQGSEA. The CDR3 runs 13 residues.

In DNA form, the CDR3 reads TGTGCCAGTAGAAAACAGAGAAACACTGAAGCTTTCTTT. This sequence encodes CASRKQRNTEAFF. V usage is TRBV19 and J usage is TRBJ1-1; no clear D. The ends were cut back, 6 bases at V and 2 bases at J, with 10 bases in the middle. Germline CDR1 reads LNHDA; CDR2 reads SQIVND (reference sequence). This CDR3 has 13 amino acids. Filled out from reference TRBV19 and TRBJ1-1, the complete variable domain reads DGGITQSPKYLFRKEGQNVTLSCEQNLNHDAMYWYRQDPGQGLRLIYYSQIVNDFQKGDIAEGYSVSREKKESFPLTVTSAQKNPTAFYLCASRKQRNTEAFFGQGTRLTVV.

The J gene is TRBJ2-1, the V gene TRBV5-4; 9 bases match TRBD2. After removal of 0 bases from V and 5 bases from J, the junction contained 3 bases not matched to a gene. Germline V gives CDR1 SGHNT, CDR2 YYREEE (reference sequence). The length of the CDR3 is 15 residues. CDR3 nucleotide sequence: TGTGCCAGCAGCTTGGCGGCGGGAGGGGACAATGAGCAGTTCTTC. The encoded protein is CASSLAAGGDNEQFF.

This rearrangement joins TRBV5-6 to TRBJ2-6, with 7 positions matching TRBD1. The CDR3 consists of 17 residues. Germline values: CDR1 SGHDT, CDR2 YYEEEE. V shed 4 bases, J shed 3 bases, and the junction held 10 bases outside the gene matches. This CDR3 is CASSETIDRDGANVLTF. As DNA, the CDR3 is TGTGCCAGCAGCGAGACAATTGACAGGGATGGGGCCAACGTCCTGACTTTC. Combining the CDR3 with reference TRBV5-6 and TRBJ2-6 gives the whole variable domain DAGVTQSPTHLIKTRGQQVTLRCSPKSGHDTVSWYQQALGQGPQFIFQYYEEEERQRGNFPDRFSGHQFPNYSSELNVNALLLGDSALYLCASSETIDRDGANVLTFGAGSRLTVL.

The rearrangement joins TRBV27 to TRBJ2-3; 7 bases are a match to TRBD1. Germline V gene lookup returns CDR1 MNHEY and CDR2 SMNVEV (reference sequence). The CDR3 runs to 16 residues. After removal of 4 bases from V and 2 bases from J, the junction contained 9 bases not matched to a gene. In DNA form, the CDR3 reads TGTGCCAGCAGTTCCTCTCAGGGGGATCACACAGATACGCAGTATTTT. Protein sequence: CASSSSQGDHTDTQYF.

The rearrangement uses TRBV11-2 and TRBJ1-2, with D possibly TRBD1 on 6 matching bases. The germline CDR1 and CDR2 sequences are SGHAT and FQNNGV. The CDR3 has 14 residues. V was pared by 0 bases and J by 4 bases, with 9 bases between. CDR3 nucleotide sequence: TGTGCCAGCAGCTTAGAGTTAGGGGGCTATGGCTACACCTTC. Translation gives CASSLELGGYGYTF. Full variable domain (rest looked up from reference TRBV11-2 and TRBJ1-2): EAGVAQSPRYKIIEKRQSVAFWCNPISGHATLYWYQQILGQGPKLLIQFQNNGVVDDSQLPKDRFSAERLKGVDSTLKIQPAKLEDSAVYLCASSLELGGYGYTFGSGTRLTVV.

V and J are TRBV15 and TRBJ2-2; 9 nucleotides align to TRBD2. Germline assignment: CDR1 LNHNV and CDR2 YYDKDF (reference sequence). The CDR3 is 14 amino acids. V lost 8 bases and J lost 6; bases outside the gene matches: 7. DNA of the CDR3: TGTGCCACCTCTAGCGGGATAGAAGCCGGGGAGCTGTTTTTT. This encodes CATSSGIEAGELFF.

The CDR3 protein is CASTPSGRKTGELFF. The CDR3 coding sequence is TGTGCCAGCACCCCTAGCGGGAGGAAGACCGGGGAGCTGTTTTTT. The chain employs TRBV6-5 and TRBJ2-2, with TRBD2 matching 11 bases. V shed 7 bases, J shed 5 bases, and the junction held 6 bases outside the gene matches. This CDR3 comprises 15 residues. Germline CDR1 MNHEY, CDR2 SVGAGI.

This sequence joins TRBV9 and TRBJ1-2; D gene unclear. Per the germline V gene, CDR1 is SGDLS and CDR2 is YYNGEE. The CDR3 is 14 residues long. Trimming took 0 bases from V and 4 from J, leaving 10 bases between them. The CDR3 nucleotides are TGTGCCAGCAGCGTAGGCGTGCCCCCCTATGGCTACACCTTC. This sequence encodes CASSVGVPPYGYTF.

This clone was counted once. The chain combines TRBV2 with TRBJ2-3; 7 nucleotides align to TRBD2. The CDR3 sequence is 16 residues long. Unmatched junction bases numbered 11, after V lost 4 bases and J lost 4 bases. Germline V gene data show CDR1 as SNHLY and CDR2 as FYNNEI. The CDR3 DNA is TGTGCCAGCAGTGGCCCAAGCGGGGACGCGGCAGATACGCAGTATTTT. Translated, it gives CASSGPSGDAADTQYF.

The rearrangement joins TRBV18 to TRBJ2-2; maybe TRBD2 (5 bases). Germline CDR1 reads KGHSH; CDR2 reads LQKENI. Between the trimmed V and J ends, which lost 4 bases and 2 bases, there was a span of 11 bases. The CDR3 is 15 residues long. The CDR3 nucleotides are TGTGCCAGCTCACAGGAAGCGGTTAACACCGGGGAGCTGTTTTTT. Translating gives CASSQEAVNTGELFF.

This clone appeared a few times. The chain couples TRBV6-5 to TRBJ1-2, with 7 bases aligning to TRBD1. Germline CDR1 MNHEY, CDR2 SVGAGI. V gave up 5 bases and J gave up 8 bases; unmatched junction bases: 8. The CDR3 is 13 amino acids. The CDR3, as DNA: TGTGCCAGCAGTCCAGGGAACAGGGGAGGCTACACCTTC. Its translation is CASSPGNRGGYTF.

This chain joins TRBV19 and TRBJ2-7; 7 nucleotides match TRBD2. Germline V gene sequence: CDR1 LNHDA, CDR2 SQIVND (reference sequence). V lost 6 bases and J lost 0; bases outside the gene matches: 8. This CDR3 comprises 15 residues. The CDR3 region is CASRTKRGGSYEQYF. The CDR3 DNA reads TGTGCCAGTAGGACAAAGCGGGGTGGCTCCTACGAGCAGTACTTC.

In its sample, this clone was seen once. This rearrangement joins TRBV9 to TRBJ1-2, with 8 bases matching TRBD1. This CDR3 comprises 11 residues. Germline V lookup: CDR1 SGDLS, CDR2 YYNGEE. Trimming took 4 bases from V and 13 from J; bases not matched to a gene: 6. The CDR3 coding sequence is TGTGCCAGCAGCACCTACAGGGGGGTCACCTTC. Protein: CASSTYRGVTF.

This chain joins TRBV9 and TRBJ2-1, with 14 nucleotides matching TRBD2. V trimming: 0 bases; J trimming: 1 base; junction bases outside the gene matches: 12. The V gene's germline CDR1 is SGDLS and CDR2 YYNGEE. The CDR3 covers 21 residues. CDR3: CASSVVGRLAGGPGSYNEQFF. DNA for the CDR3: TGTGCCAGCAGCGTAGTGGGGAGACTAGCGGGAGGGCCAGGGTCCTACAATGAGCAGTTCTTC.

This clone was observed once. The rearrangement links TRBV7-2 to TRBJ2-2; tentative D call: TRBD2 (5 bases). This CDR3 has 17 residues. Germline lookup yields CDR1 SGHTA and CDR2 FQGNSA. The V end lost 5 bases, the J end lost 2 bases, and 18 bases lay between the germline ends. The CDR3 DNA reads as TGTGCCAGCAGCCCCCGGGTCGGGCTAGCCAACACCGGGGAGCTGTTTTTT. Translating gives CASSPRVGLANTGELFF.

This clone appeared a single time. This chain uses TRBV5-4 with TRBJ2-3, with 13 bases aligning to TRBD2. The CDR3 length is 17 residues. The V gene's germline CDR1 is SGHNT and CDR2 YYREEE (reference sequence). V lost 4 bases and J lost 6; bases outside the gene matches: 11. Here the CDR3 reads CASSLTGLAGDGDTQYF. CDR3 DNA: TGTGCCAGCAGCCTAACCGGACTAGCGGGAGATGGGGATACGCAGTATTTT. The complete variable domain, with remaining parts taken from reference TRBV5-4 and TRBJ2-3, reads ETGVTQSPTHLIKTRGQQVTLRCSSQSGHNTVSWYQQALGQGPQFIFQYYREEENGRGNFPPRFSGLQFPNYSSELNVNALELDDSALYLCASSLTGLAGDGDTQYFGPGTRLTVL.

This chain links TRBV6-5 with TRBJ2-5; 7 bases align to TRBD2. V shed 1 base and J 2 bases; nucleotides not matched to a gene: 4. From germline, CDR1 is MNHEY and CDR2 SVGAGI. The CDR3 consists of 15 residues. The CDR3 DNA follows: TGTGCCAGCAGTTACTTGGGGGGGGGACAAGAGACCCAGTACTTC. This sequence encodes CASSYLGGGQETQYF.

The rearrangement links TRBV9 to TRBJ1-1; weak D call: TRBD1 (5 bases). The CDR3 has 14 residues. V was cut by 4 bases and J by 3 bases, with 13 bases left in between. Germline CDR1 and CDR2: SGDLS and YYNGEE. The CDR3 DNA reads as TGTGCCAGCAGCCCTAGGGGCGGATACACTGAAGCTTTCTTT. Translation gives CASSPRGGYTEAFF.

V usage is TRBV9 and J usage is TRBJ2-7, with 8 bases fitting TRBD1. Germline lookup yields CDR1 SGDLS and CDR2 YYNGEE. CDR3 length: 16 residues. V lost 0 bases and J lost 3; bases outside the gene matches: 8. The CDR3 reads CASSVATDGTGYEQYF. The CDR3 region has the DNA TGTGCCAGCAGCGTAGCTACAGACGGGACAGGCTACGAGCAGTACTTC.